The clone carrying this T cell receptor (beta chain) was recorded at least ten times. This sample stems from a study of human T cells and chemical hapten exposure. CDR1 is PRHDT, CDR2 FYEKMQ, per germline (reference sequence). The CDR3 is made up of 14 amino acids. The V end lost 5 bases, the J end lost 0 bases, and 10 bases lay between the germline ends. Time point defined: patch test 1, 2 weeks after DPC sensitization. The treatment denotes: therapeutic diphenylcyclopropenone sensitization with weekly scalp DPC. TCRdb analysed the RACE reads with MiXCR anew, one entry per CDR3 protein. The sample yields around 77,000 distinct CDR3 sequences, roughly 9.8% seen once.

The sequence came from a woman in her forties with alopecia areata. Some clones in this sample may be carry-over from other donors' samples. The chain is built from TRBV13 and TRBJ2-5; maybe TRBD1 (5 bases). The specimen was whole blood, collected in connection with sensitization to the hapten diphenylcyclopropenone (DPC). The CDR3 DNA reads TGTGCCAGCAGCCCTCAGGGCTACCAAGAGACCCAGTACTTC. Translation gives CASSPQGYQETQYF.